A single sample gave rise to the 2 T cell receptor beta chains below, sequenced in a study of spatial heterogeneity in lung cancer. Time point in this sample: sample taken at primary tumor resection. Using its own MiXCR run on the 5' RACE reads, TCRdb lists one record per CDR3 protein. The sample consists of tens of thousands of distinct CDR3 sequences, more than 7% of them appearing once. This sample comprised PBMCs, obtained at surgery. These receptors were obtained from a female donor with early-stage non-small cell lung cancer.

The chain is built from TRBV5-1 and TRBJ2-2; D might be TRBD2 (5 bases). This CDR3 has 14 residues. Germline V gene data show CDR1 as SGHRS and CDR2 as YFSETQ. V was pared by 5 bases and J by 3 bases, with 11 bases between. CDR3 bases: TGCGCCAGCAGGCAACAACTAGACACCGGGGAGCTGTTTTTT. It encodes CASRQQLDTGELFF.

This clonotype was observed a handful of times. The CDR3 nucleotides read TGTGCCAGCAGCCGCGGGACAGGGTATGGCTACACCTTC. Translating gives CASSRGTGYGYTF. This chain links TRBV12-3 or TRBV12-4 with TRBJ1-2, with TRBD1 identical over 9 bases. The V gene end was trimmed by 6 bases and the J gene end by 5 bases; junction bases not matched to a gene: 4. The CDR3 has 13 amino acids.